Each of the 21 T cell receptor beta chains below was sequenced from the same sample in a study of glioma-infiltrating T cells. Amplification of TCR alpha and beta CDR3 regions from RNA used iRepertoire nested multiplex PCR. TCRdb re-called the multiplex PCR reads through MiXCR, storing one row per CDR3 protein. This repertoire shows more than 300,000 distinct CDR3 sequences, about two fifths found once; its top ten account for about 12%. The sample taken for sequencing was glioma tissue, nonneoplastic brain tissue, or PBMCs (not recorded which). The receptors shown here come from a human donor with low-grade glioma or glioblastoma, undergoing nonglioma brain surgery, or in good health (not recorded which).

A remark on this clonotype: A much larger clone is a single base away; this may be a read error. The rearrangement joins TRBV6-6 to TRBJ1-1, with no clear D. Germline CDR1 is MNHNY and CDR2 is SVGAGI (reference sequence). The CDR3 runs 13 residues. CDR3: CAGSYGTARKAFF. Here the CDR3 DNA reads TGTGCCGGCAGTTACGGTACAGCCAGGAAAGCTTTCTTT.

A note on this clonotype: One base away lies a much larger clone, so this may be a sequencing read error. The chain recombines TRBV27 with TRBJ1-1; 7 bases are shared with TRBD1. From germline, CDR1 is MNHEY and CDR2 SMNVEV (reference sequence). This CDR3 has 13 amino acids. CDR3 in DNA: TGTGCCAGCAGTTTCCAGGGGGTAACTGAAGCTCTCTTT. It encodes CASSFQGVTEALF.

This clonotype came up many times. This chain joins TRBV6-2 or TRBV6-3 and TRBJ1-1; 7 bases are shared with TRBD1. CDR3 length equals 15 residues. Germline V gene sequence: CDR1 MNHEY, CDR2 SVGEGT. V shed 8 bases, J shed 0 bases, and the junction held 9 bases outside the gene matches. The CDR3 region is CASAFRGTVNTEAFF. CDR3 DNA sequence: TGTGCCAGCGCCTTTCGAGGGACAGTGAACACTGAAGCTTTCTTT.

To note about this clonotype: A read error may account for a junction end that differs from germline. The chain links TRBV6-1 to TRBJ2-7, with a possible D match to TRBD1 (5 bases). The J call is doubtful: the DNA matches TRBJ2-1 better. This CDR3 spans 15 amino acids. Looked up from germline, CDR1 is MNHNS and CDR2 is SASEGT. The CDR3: CACSRQRSSYNEQFF. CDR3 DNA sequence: TGCGCCTGCAGTCGACAGCGTAGCTCCTACAATGAGCAGTTCTTC.

CDR3 amino acids: CASSLGVGGADEAFF. The CDR3, as DNA: TGTGCCAGCAGCTTAGGGGTAGGGGGCGCGGATGAAGCTTTCTTT. The rearrangement uses TRBV7-9 and TRBJ1-1, with TRBD1 identical over 7 bases. The germline V gene has CDR1 SEHNR and CDR2 FQNEAQ (reference sequence). CDR3 length equals 15 residues. Losses at the gene ends were 1 base for V and 7 bases for J; bases not matched to a gene: 9.

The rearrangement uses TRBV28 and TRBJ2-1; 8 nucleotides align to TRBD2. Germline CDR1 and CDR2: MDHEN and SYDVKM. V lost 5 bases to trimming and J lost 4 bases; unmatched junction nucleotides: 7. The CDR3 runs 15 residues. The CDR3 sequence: CASSPGGVGYNEQFF. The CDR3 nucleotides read TGTGCCAGCAGTCCCGGGGGGGTCGGGTACAATGAGCAGTTCTTC.

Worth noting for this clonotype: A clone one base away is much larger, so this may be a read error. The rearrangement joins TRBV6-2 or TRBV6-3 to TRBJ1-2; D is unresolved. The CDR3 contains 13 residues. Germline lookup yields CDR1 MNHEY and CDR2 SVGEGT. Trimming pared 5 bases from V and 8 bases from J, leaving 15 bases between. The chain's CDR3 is CASSAARRRGYTF. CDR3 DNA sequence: TGTGCCAGCAGTGCTGCCAGGAGAAGAGGCTACACCTTC.

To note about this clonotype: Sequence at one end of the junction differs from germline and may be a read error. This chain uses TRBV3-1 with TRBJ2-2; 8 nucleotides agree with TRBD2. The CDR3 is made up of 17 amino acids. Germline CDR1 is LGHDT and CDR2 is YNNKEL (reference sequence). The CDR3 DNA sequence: TGTGCCAGCAGCCAAGACGGAGGAGCGGGAGCAACCGGGGGGCTGTTTTTT. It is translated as CASSQDGGAGATGGLFF.

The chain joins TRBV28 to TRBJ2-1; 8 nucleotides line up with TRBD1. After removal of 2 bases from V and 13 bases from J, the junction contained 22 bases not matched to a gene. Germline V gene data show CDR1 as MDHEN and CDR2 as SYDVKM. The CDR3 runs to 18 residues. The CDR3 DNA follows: TGTGCCAGCAGTTTAGGGGTTCGGGACAGGACAATTCAAGAGACCCAGTTCTTC. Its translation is CASSLGVRDRTIQETQFF.

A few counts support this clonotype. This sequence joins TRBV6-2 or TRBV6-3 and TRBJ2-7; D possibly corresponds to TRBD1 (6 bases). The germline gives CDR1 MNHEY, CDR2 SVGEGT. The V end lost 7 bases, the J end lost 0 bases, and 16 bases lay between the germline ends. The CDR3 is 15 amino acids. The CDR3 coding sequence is TGTGCCAGCACCGTGGACAGTATGAACTCCTACGAGCAGTACTTC. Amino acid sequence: CASTVDSMNSYEQYF.

For the CDR3, the DNA is TGTGCCAGCAGTTCGCTTCTCGGGTCAACTAATGAAAAACTGTTTTTT. It is translated as CASSSLLGSTNEKLFF. J is TRBJ1-4 and V is TRBV12-3 or TRBV12-4; D is unclear. The ends were cut back, 4 bases at V and 0 bases at J, with 12 bases in the middle. CDR3 length equals 16 residues.

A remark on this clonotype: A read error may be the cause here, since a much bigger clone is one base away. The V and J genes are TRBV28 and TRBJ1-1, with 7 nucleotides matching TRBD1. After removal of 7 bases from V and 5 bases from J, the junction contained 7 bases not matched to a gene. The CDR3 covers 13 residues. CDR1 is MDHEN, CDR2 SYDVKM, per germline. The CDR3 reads CASTPGGGTEAFF. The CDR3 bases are TGTGCCAGCACCCCAGGGGGAGGAACTGAAGCTTTCTTT.

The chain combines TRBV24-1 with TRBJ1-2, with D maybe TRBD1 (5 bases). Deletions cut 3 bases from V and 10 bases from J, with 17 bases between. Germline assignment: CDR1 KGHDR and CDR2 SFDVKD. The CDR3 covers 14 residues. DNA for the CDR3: TGTGCCACCAGTGATCCCCAATATCCAGGGTACTACACCTTC. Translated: CATSDPQYPGYYTF.

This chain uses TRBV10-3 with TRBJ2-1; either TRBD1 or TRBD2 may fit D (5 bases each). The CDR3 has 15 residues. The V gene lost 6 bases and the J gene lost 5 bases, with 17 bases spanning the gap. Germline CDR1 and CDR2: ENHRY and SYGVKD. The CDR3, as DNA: TGTGCCATCAGCGCCATGGGGGAGATCGACAATGAGCAGTTCTTC. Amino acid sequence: CAISAMGEIDNEQFF.

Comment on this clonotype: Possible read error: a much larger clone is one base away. DNA of the CDR3: TGCAGTGCTAGTGCGGGAATGGACTACAATGATCAGTTCTTC. It is translated as CSASAGMDYNDQFF. The chain is built from TRBV20-1 and TRBJ2-1; tentatively, D is TRBD2 (6 bases). Germline CDR1 and CDR2: DFQATT and SNEGSKA (reference sequence). The CDR3 consists of 14 residues.

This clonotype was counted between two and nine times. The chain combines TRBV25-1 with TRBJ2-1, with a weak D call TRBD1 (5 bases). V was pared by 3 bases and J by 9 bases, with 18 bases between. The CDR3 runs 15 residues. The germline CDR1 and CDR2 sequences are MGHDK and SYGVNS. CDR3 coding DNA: TGTGCCAGCAGTGATGCAGGGCCGGGCTACGGTGAGCAGTTCTTC. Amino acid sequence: CASSDAGPGYGEQFF.

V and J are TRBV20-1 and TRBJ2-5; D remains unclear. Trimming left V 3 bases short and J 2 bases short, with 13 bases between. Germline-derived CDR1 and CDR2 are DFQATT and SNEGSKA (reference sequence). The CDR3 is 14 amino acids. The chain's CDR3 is CSASTSRRQETQYF. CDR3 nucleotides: TGCAGTGCTAGTACCAGCAGGCGACAAGAGACCCAGTACTTC.

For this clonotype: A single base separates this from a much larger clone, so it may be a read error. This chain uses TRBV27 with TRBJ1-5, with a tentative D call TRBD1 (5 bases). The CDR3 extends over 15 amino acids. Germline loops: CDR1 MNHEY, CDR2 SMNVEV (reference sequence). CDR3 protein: CASRPWGVSNQPRHF. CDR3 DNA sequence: TGTGCCAGCAGACCCTGGGGGGTTAGCAATCAGCCCCGGCATTTT.

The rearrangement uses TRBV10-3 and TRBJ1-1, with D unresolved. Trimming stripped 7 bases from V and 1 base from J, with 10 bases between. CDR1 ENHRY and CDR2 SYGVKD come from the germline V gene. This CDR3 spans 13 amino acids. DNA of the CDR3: TGTGCCATCACGAGGGTAGGGAACACTGAAGCTTTCTTT. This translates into CAITRVGNTEAFF.

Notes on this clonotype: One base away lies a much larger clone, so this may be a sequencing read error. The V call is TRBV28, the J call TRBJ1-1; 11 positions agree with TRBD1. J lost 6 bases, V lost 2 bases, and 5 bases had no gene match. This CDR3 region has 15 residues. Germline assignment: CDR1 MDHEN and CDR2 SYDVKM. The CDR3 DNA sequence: TGTGCCAGCAGTTTACCCGGGACAGGGGGATCTGAAGCTTTCTTT. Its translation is CASSLPGTGGSEAFF.

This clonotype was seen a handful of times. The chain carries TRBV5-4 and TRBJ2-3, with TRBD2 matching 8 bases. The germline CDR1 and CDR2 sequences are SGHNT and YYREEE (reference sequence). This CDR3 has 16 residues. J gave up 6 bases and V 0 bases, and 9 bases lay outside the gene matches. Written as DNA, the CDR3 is TGTGCCAGCAGCTTGGTTTTAGCGGGGATGTCGGATACGCAGTATTTT. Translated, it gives CASSLVLAGMSDTQYF.